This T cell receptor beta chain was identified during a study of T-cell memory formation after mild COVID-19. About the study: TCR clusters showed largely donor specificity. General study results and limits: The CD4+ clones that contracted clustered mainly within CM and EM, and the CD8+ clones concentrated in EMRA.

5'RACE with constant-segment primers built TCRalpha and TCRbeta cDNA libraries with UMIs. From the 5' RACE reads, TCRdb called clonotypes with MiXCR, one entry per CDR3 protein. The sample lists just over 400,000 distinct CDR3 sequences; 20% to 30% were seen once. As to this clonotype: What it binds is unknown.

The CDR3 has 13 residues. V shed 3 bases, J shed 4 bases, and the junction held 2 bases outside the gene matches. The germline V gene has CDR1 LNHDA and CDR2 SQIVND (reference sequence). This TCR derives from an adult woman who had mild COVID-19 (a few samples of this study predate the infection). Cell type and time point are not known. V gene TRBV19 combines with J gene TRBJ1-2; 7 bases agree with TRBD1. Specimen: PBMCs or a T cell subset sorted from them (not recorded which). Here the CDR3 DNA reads TGTGCCAGTAGTATTCGGGACAGCTATGGCTACACCTTC. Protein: CASSIRDSYGYTF.